The clone carrying this TCR beta chain was seen at least ten times. Its specificity is not known. The sample originates from a study of T cell repertoires in cytomegalovirus infection. Study at large: TCR beta signatures that were public indicated CMV infection and matching HLA type.

V was trimmed by 4 bases and J by 4 bases, leaving 19 bases between them. The V gene's germline CDR1 is SGHTA and CDR2 FQGNSA. The CDR3 is 16 residues long. TCRdb passed the reads through MiXCR, listing each CDR3 protein once. The table records about 490,000 distinct CDR3 sequences, about 10% of them present only once. Study findings and constraints: HLA-C-restricted, CMV-specific TCR beta clonotypes were dominant ex vivo. There were carriers of CMV plus the relevant HLA, and cumulative public TCR beta family frequency identified them.

The V and J genes are TRBV7-2 and TRBJ1-1; possible D gene TRBD1, 6 bases. The TCR sequence derives from a human donor in good health (CMV status not recorded). Some clones in this sample may be carry-over from other donors' samples. Material for sequencing was PBMCs. The CDR3: CASSSSAGAGGTEAFF. CDR3 nucleotide sequence: TGTGCCAGCAGCTCAAGCGCAGGGGCCGGGGGCACTGAAGCTTTCTTT.